Following are 32 T cell receptor beta chains from one sample sequenced in a study of T cell responses to AZD1222 COVID-19 vaccine. This table comes from immunoSEQ multiplex PCR, and its TCRdb copy is limited to in-frame clones, with some not included. The data show 75,000 to 85,000 clones, 85% to 90% seen once. The sample was peripheral blood, taken 28 days after the second AZD1222 dose. The receptors shown here come from an adult who received the AZD1222 COVID-19 vaccine.

The rearrangement uses TRBV7-8 and TRBJ2-1; D might be TRBD1 (6 bases). CDR3 length: 15 residues. Trimming took 6 bases from V and 9 from J, leaving 21 bases between them. Germline-derived CDR1 and CDR2 are SGHVS and FQNEAQ. CDR3 region: CASSPQRGGRGEQFF. The CDR3 DNA sequence: TGTGCCAGCAGTCCCCAAAGAGGGGGTCGTGGTGAGCAGTTCTTC.

This sequence joins TRBV18 and TRBJ1-5; maybe TRBD1 (6 bases). With 3 bases removed from V and 4 bases from J, the gap between germline ends came to 13 bases. This CDR3 contains 15 residues. Germline V gene lookup returns CDR1 KGHSH and CDR2 LQKENI. The CDR3 bases are TGTGCCAGCTCACCTAGGGACATCAGAAATCAGCCCCAGCATTTT. This encodes CASSPRDIRNQPQHF. Together with reference TRBV18 and TRBJ1-5, the CDR3 gives the full variable domain: NAGVMQNPRHLVRRRGQEARLRCSPMKGHSHVYWYRQLPEEGLKFMVYLQKENIIDESGMPKERFSAEFPKEGPSILRIQQVVRGDSAAYFCASSPRDIRNQPQHFGDGTRLSIL.

This sequence joins TRBV28 and TRBJ2-4; D unresolved. Germline lookup yields CDR1 MDHEN and CDR2 SYDVKM. Trimming removed 2 bases from V and 2 bases from J, with 16 bases in between. This CDR3 contains 17 residues. The CDR3 loop is CASSLGEYNTPKNIQYF. DNA of the CDR3: TGTGCCAGCAGTTTAGGCGAGTACAATACCCCCAAAAACATTCAGTACTTC.

The V gene is TRBV11-2, the J gene TRBJ2-7; TRBD1 agrees at 11 bases. Germline V gene sequence: CDR1 SGHAT, CDR2 FQNNGV. Losses at the gene ends were 4 bases for V and 6 bases for J; bases not matched to a gene: 8. The CDR3 consists of 15 residues. The CDR3 DNA reads TGTGCCAGCAGCTCTGGACAGGGGGCAATCCCCGAGCAGTACTTC. It yields the protein CASSSGQGAIPEQYF.

This clone appeared a few times. This chain's CDR3 is CASSLYPPEGNSPLHF. CDR3 DNA sequence: TGTGCCAGCAGTTTATACCCACCAGAGGGTAATTCACCCCTCCACTTT. The genes are TRBV27 and TRBJ1-6; D is ambiguous. The germline V and J ends were trimmed by 1 base and 6 bases, with 13 bases remaining between them. There are 16 residues in the CDR3. Germline lookup yields CDR1 MNHEY and CDR2 SMNVEV (reference sequence).

The J gene is TRBJ2-3, the V gene TRBV21-1; the table calls TRBD1, which could not be checked here. TRBV21-1 is labeled a pseudogene. This CDR3 contains 15 residues. The CDR3 loop reads CASSTARTETDTQYF. CDR3 bases: TGTGCCAGCAGCACCGCCCGGACAGAAACAGATACGCAGTATTTT.

This clone was observed once. The V and J genes are TRBV5-4 and TRBJ1-1; no reliable D call. V lost 4 bases, J lost 0 bases, and 13 bases lay in between. The CDR3 consists of 15 residues. In germline, CDR1 is SGHNT, CDR2 YYREEE (reference sequence). The CDR3: CASSPTGILNTEAFF. The CDR3 DNA follows: TGTGCCAGCAGCCCGACCGGGATCCTGAACACTGAAGCTTTCTTT.

The J gene is TRBJ2-7, the V gene TRBV6-2 or TRBV6-3; D unresolved. Germline V CDR1 and CDR2: MNHEY, SVGEGT. V was trimmed by 2 bases and J by 4 bases, leaving 6 bases between them. CDR3 size: 12 residues. The CDR3, as DNA: TGTGCCAGCAGTTACGATGGGTACGAGCAGTACTTC. It codes for CASSYDGYEQYF.

The chain uses TRBV5-1 and TRBJ2-1; TRBD1 matches at 8 bases. This CDR3 is built from 14 residues. Germline V gives CDR1 SGHRS, CDR2 YFSETQ. The V gene end was trimmed by 4 bases and the J gene end by 4 bases; junction bases not matched to a gene: 4. The CDR3 sequence: CASSLGQAYNEQFF. The CDR3 DNA reads as TGCGCCAGCAGCCTGGGACAGGCGTACAATGAGCAGTTCTTC. The full variable domain, rest sourced from reference TRBV5-1 and TRBJ2-1, is KAGVTQTPRYLIKTRGQQVTLSCSPISGHRSVSWYQQTPGQGLQFLFEYFSETQRNKGNFPGRFSGRQFSNSRSEMNVSTLELGDSALYLCASSLGQAYNEQFFGPGTRLTVL.

The chain combines TRBV3-1 (or the pseudogene TRBV3-2) with TRBJ1-5, with D possibly being TRBD1 (5 bases). Germline values: CDR1 LGHDT, CDR2 YNNKEL (reference sequence). The CDR3 is made up of 15 amino acids. Trimming took 8 bases from V and 0 from J, leaving 14 bases between them. CDR3 sequence reads: CASPQRGLSNQPQHF. The DNA of the CDR3 is TGTGCCAGCCCCCAAAGGGGCCTTAGCAATCAGCCCCAGCATTTT.

The chain combines TRBV19 with TRBJ2-3; 7 nucleotides line up with TRBD1. CDR1 and CDR2 (germline): LNHDA, SQIVND (reference sequence). V trimming: 6 bases; J trimming: 0 bases; junction bases outside the gene matches: 0. This CDR3 region has 13 residues. This CDR3 reads CASRDRSTDTQYF. The CDR3 DNA reads TGTGCCAGTAGGGACAGGAGCACAGATACGCAGTATTTT. The full variable domain, completed using reference TRBV19 and TRBJ2-3, is DGGITQSPKYLFRKEGQNVTLSCEQNLNHDAMYWYRQDPGQGLRLIYYSQIVNDFQKGDIAEGYSVSREKKESFPLTVTSAQKNPTAFYLCASRDRSTDTQYFGPGTRLTVL.

The chain employs TRBV28 and TRBJ2-2, with 10 bases matching TRBD2. The CDR3 runs 16 residues. The ends lost 10 bases at V and 5 bases at J; junction bases unmatched: 13. CDR1 and CDR2 (germline): MDHEN, SYDVKM. CDR3 loop: CATPQKRGGGTGELFF. CDR3 bases: TGTGCCACCCCCCAGAAGCGGGGGGGCGGAACCGGGGAGCTGTTTTTT. The full variable domain, rest sourced from reference TRBV28 and TRBJ2-2, is DVKVTQSSRYLVKRTGEKVFLECVQDMDHENMFWYRQDPGLGLRLIYFSYDVKMKEKGDIPEGYSVSREKKERFSLILESASTNQTSMYLCATPQKRGGGTGELFFGEGSRLTVL.

This clone occurred once. V usage is TRBV5-6 and J usage is TRBJ2-7, with 8 bases identical to TRBD1. This CDR3 has 12 residues. CDR1 and CDR2 (germline): SGHDT, YYEEEE. The J segment lost 6 bases and the V segment lost 4 bases, leaving 3 bases of the junction unmatched. In DNA, the CDR3 is TGTGCCAGCAGCCCCACAGGGGGCGAGCAGTACTTC. Protein sequence: CASSPTGGEQYF.

For this clone: The junction departs from germline at one end; a sequencing error may be responsible. This chain joins TRBV3-1 (or the pseudogene TRBV3-2) and TRBJ2-7; no firm D call. CDR1 LGHDT and CDR2 YNNKEL come from the germline V gene (reference sequence). The CDR3 loop spans 11 amino acids. The CDR3: CASSQEGSKHF. The CDR3 DNA sequence: TGTGCCAGCAGCCAAGAGGGCAGCAAGCACTTC.

The chain has TRBV5-6 and TRBJ2-3; the D gene is possibly TRBD1 (6 bases). The CDR3 covers 16 residues. V was clipped by 0 bases and J by 6 bases, with 17 bases between them. Looked up from germline, CDR1 is SGHDT and CDR2 is YYEEEE. CDR3 sequence (DNA): TGTGCCAGCAGCTTGGCCTCCAGGGGTCTTTTTGATACGCAGTATTTT. Amino acids: CASSLASRGLFDTQYF.

CDR3 bases: TGTGCCAGTAGTATCAGCCGGGGCTATCTGGAGACCCAGTACTTC. Protein sequence: CASSISRGYLETQYF. The V and J genes are TRBV19 and TRBJ2-5, with D perhaps assigned TRBD1 or TRBD2 (5 bases each). The CDR3 has 15 residues. Germline values: CDR1 LNHDA, CDR2 SQIVND (reference sequence). The V gene lost 3 bases and the J gene lost 5 bases, with 16 bases spanning the gap.

The V and J genes are TRBV18 and TRBJ2-6; the D is unclear. The CDR3 sequence is 16 residues long. Germline loops: CDR1 KGHSH, CDR2 LQKENI. Trimming took 2 bases from V and 0 from J, leaving 8 bases between them. The CDR3 protein is CASSPITDSGANVLTF. The DNA of the CDR3 is TGTGCCAGCTCACCAATTACCGACTCTGGGGCCAACGTCCTGACTTTC.

The V call is TRBV29-1, the J call TRBJ2-3, with a tentative D call TRBD1 (6 bases). The CDR3 is made up of 16 amino acids. Germline CDR1 is SQVTM and CDR2 is ANQGSEA. Trimming removed 7 bases at V and 0 bases at J, with 20 bases between. The CDR3 region has the DNA TGCAGCGCCCACGTTCGACAGGACATTAGCACAGATACGCAGTATTTT. The encoded protein is CSAHVRQDISTDTQYF.

This clone has just a few counts. The chain has TRBV10-3 and TRBJ2-5; no definite D call. V was clipped by 0 bases and J by 2 bases, with 10 bases between them. CDR3 length: 15 amino acids. Germline values: CDR1 ENHRY, CDR2 SYGVKD. DNA of the CDR3: TGTGCCATCAGTGAGTCGATACAGACTCAAGAGACCCAGTACTTC. This encodes CAISESIQTQETQYF.

This sequence joins TRBV19 and TRBJ1-1; D is perhaps TRBD1 (6 bases). V was pared by 7 bases and J by 5 bases, with 23 bases between. Looked up from germline, CDR1 is LNHDA and CDR2 is SQIVND (reference sequence). The CDR3 covers 16 residues. The CDR3 region is CASTPGHNPRRTEAFF. DNA of the CDR3: TGTGCCAGTACACCGGGACATAATCCGAGAAGAACTGAAGCTTTCTTT.

Concerning this clone: As the CDR3 is not closed by the conserved phenylalanine or tryptophan, this likely results from a read error. Because the CDR3's place on the DNA is in doubt, the DNA is left out and the CDR3 is given as listed by TCRdb. The chain carries TRBV3-1 (or the pseudogene TRBV3-2) and TRBJ1-1. The CDR3 has 12 amino acids, counting both end residues. The germline V gene encodes CDR1 LGHDT and CDR2 YNNKEL (reference sequence). CDR3 region: CASSQDGAGSNY.

This chain joins TRBV28 and TRBJ1-2; 9 bases fit TRBD1. Germline loops: CDR1 MDHEN, CDR2 SYDVKM. This CDR3 has 16 residues. With V trimmed by 6 bases and J by 2 bases, 10 bases remained unmatched. This CDR3 is CASRVTGQGPNYGYTF. CDR3 DNA sequence: TGTGCCAGCAGGGTAACAGGACAGGGGCCAAACTATGGCTACACCTTC.

As regards this clone: Distinct nucleotide sequences in the sample also encode this CDR3. The rearrangement links TRBV9 to TRBJ2-2; D gene uncertain. Germline lookup yields CDR1 SGDLS and CDR2 YYNGEE. This CDR3 region has 14 residues. Trimming took off 0 bases at V and 1 base at J, with 4 bases between the two ends. The CDR3 nucleotides read TGTGCCAGCAGCGTAGGGCAGAACACCGGGGAGCTGTTTTTT. It is translated as CASSVGQNTGELFF.

The genes are TRBV7-9 and TRBJ1-2; D may be TRBD1 (5 bases). CDR1 and CDR2 (germline): SEHNR, FQNEAQ (reference sequence). CDR3 size: 15 residues. The V end lost 5 bases, the J end lost 6 bases, and 19 bases lay between the germline ends. The CDR3 sequence is CASSINAPRDHGYTF. CDR3 nucleotide sequence: TGTGCCAGCAGCATAAACGCACCACGGGACCATGGCTACACCTTC.

The V call is TRBV10-2, the J call TRBJ1-5, with 7 bases identical to TRBD1. The CDR3 is 13 amino acids. Germline V lookup: CDR1 WSHSY, CDR2 SAAADI. J lost 16 bases, V lost 5 bases, and 14 bases had no gene match. The CDR3 bases are TGCGCCAGCAGTCCAGGAGGGACAGCCTGGAGACATTTT. The encoded protein is CASSPGGTAWRHF.

The rearrangement links TRBV30 to TRBJ1-5; D not certain. Trimming cost V 0 bases and J 7 bases, with 10 bases left between them. CDR1 is GTSNPN and CDR2 is SVGIG in the germline V gene (reference sequence). This CDR3 contains 13 residues. CDR3 region: CAWSVRGYQPQHF. The CDR3 nucleotides are TGTGCCTGGAGTGTACGTGGGTACCAGCCCCAGCATTTT.

This chain joins TRBV6-5 and TRBJ2-3, with D perhaps matching TRBD2 (6 bases). V lost 4 bases to trimming and J lost 0 bases, with 8 bases between them. CDR3 length equals 14 residues. Germline CDR1 and CDR2: MNHEY and SVGAGI. The CDR3 loop is CASSSGTSTDTQYF. CDR3 DNA: TGTGCCAGCAGTTCCGGGACTAGCACAGATACGCAGTATTTT.

The chain carries TRBV3-1 (or the pseudogene TRBV3-2) and TRBJ2-5, with D hard to call. Germline-derived CDR1 and CDR2 are LGHDT and YNNKEL (reference sequence). V lost 1 base, J lost 7 bases, and 4 bases lay in between. This CDR3 has 11 residues. CDR3 coding DNA: TGTGCCAGCAGCCAAGTCGCGACCCAGTACTTC. Translated: CASSQVATQYF.

The chain's CDR3 is CASNQQGSNEQFF. CDR3 DNA sequence: TGTGCCAGCAACCAACAGGGTTCCAATGAGCAGTTCTTC. V and J are TRBV7-3 and TRBJ2-1; a weak D match, TRBD1 (6 bases). Trimming took off 7 bases at V and 6 bases at J, with 13 bases between the two ends. The CDR3 has 13 residues. From germline, CDR1 is SGHTA and CDR2 FQGTGA.

V is TRBV30 and J is TRBJ1-5; D ambiguous. The V gene lost 2 bases and the J gene lost 6 bases, with 11 bases spanning the gap. Per germline, CDR1 GTSNPN and CDR2 SVGIG (reference sequence). CDR3 length: 13 amino acids. CDR3 in amino acids: CAWSKGEGQPQHF. CDR3 nucleotides: TGTGCCTGGAGTAAAGGCGAGGGTCAGCCCCAGCATTTT.

This clone occurred once. The chain has TRBV5-1 and TRBJ1-4; the D gene is possibly TRBD1 (6 bases). V lost 2 bases and J 6 bases, leaving 11 bases between the germline ends. The germline CDR1 and CDR2 sequences are SGHRS and YFSETQ. The CDR3 covers 14 residues. In DNA form, the CDR3 reads TGCGCCAGCAGCTTACAGGGTTCGGATGAAAAACTGTTTTTT. This sequence encodes CASSLQGSDEKLFF.

The chain employs TRBV6-2 or TRBV6-3 and TRBJ1-2; 7 bases fit TRBD1. Germline V CDR1 and CDR2: MNHEY, SVGEGT. After removal of 5 bases from V and 2 bases from J, the junction contained 5 bases not matched to a gene. The CDR3 contains 14 residues. The CDR3 here is CASSTTGANYGYTF. The CDR3 DNA reads TGTGCCAGCAGTACCACAGGGGCCAACTATGGCTACACCTTC.